This T cell receptor beta chain comes out of a study of neoadjuvant anti-PD-1 for oral cavity cancer. Time point specified: after neoadjuvant nivolumab, at surgical resection. Comment on this clone: Its antigen remains unidentified.

Libraries were prepared by immunoSEQ multiplex PCR; TCRdb keeps only in-frame clonotypes and omits some of them. The table shows around 67,000 clones, with 86% occurring only once. The CDR3 is 15 residues long. Unmatched junction bases numbered 5, after V lost 5 bases and J lost 0 bases. Germline-derived CDR1 and CDR2 are SGHNT and YENEEA. Overall study findings and caveats: Each response group had just three patients in TCR analyses. After neoadjuvant nivolumab, PBMC T cell clonality was significantly higher in non-responders than responders.

The V and J genes are TRBV11-3 and TRBJ2-7; TRBD1 aligns across 9 bases. The input for sequencing was PBMCs, taken after nivolumab (anti-PD-1) treatment. The receptor was derived from a person aged 35 to 85 with oral cavity squamous cell carcinoma. This CDR3 reads CASSPGTGRSYEQYF. The CDR3 coding sequence is TGTGCCAGCAGCCCAGGGACAGGGCGCTCCTACGAGCAGTACTTC.